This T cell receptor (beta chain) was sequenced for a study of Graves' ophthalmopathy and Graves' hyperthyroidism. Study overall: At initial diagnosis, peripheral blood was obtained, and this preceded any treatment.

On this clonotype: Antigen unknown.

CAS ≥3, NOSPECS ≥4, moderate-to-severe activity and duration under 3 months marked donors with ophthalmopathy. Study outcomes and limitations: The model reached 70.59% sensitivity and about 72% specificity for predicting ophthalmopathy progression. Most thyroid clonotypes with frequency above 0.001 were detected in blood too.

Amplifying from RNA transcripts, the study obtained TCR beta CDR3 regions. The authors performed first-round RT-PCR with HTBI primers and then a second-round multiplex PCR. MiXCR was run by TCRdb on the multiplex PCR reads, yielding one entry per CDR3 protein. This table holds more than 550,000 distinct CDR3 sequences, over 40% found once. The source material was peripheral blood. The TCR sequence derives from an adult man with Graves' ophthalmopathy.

The CDR3: CATRDSGTEAFF. Here the CDR3 DNA reads TGTGCCACCAGGGACTCGGGGACTGAAGCTTTCTTT. This chain links TRBV24-1 with TRBJ1-1, with unresolved D. The CDR3 is 12 residues long. CDR1 is KGHDR and CDR2 is SFDVKD in the germline V gene. V lost 7 bases and J 5 bases, leaving 10 bases between the germline ends.